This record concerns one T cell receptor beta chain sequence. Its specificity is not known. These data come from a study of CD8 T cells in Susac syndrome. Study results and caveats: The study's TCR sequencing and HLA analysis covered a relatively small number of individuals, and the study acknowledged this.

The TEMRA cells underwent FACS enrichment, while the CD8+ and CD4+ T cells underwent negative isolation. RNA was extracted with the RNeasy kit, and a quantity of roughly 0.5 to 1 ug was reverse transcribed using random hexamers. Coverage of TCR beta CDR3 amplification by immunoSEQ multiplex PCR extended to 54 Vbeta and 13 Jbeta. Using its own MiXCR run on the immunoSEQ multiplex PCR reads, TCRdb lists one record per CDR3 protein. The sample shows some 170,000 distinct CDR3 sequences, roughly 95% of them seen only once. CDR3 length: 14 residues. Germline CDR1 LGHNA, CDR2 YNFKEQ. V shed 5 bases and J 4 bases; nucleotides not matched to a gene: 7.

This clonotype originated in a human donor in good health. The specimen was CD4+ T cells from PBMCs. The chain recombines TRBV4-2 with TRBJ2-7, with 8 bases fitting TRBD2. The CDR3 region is CASSVGSGEYEQYF. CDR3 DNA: TGTGCCAGCAGCGTCGGTAGCGGGGAGTACGAGCAGTACTTC.